This T cell receptor (beta chain) was recorded in a study of response to subunit inactivated influenza vaccine. Study observations and caveats: The authors put forward the suggestion that each seasonal influenza vaccination may bring in only a limited number of new T cells.

This clonotype turned up a few times. What it binds is unknown. V lost 6 bases, J lost 6 bases, and 12 bases lay in between. From germline, CDR1 is MDHEN and CDR2 SYDVKM. The CDR3 spans 14 residues. Via MiXCR, TCRdb re-called the RT-PCR reads, giving one row per CDR3 protein. The repertoire holds fewer than 800,000 distinct CDR3 sequences, approximately 15% seen once, with under 14% in the top ten. This clonotype was obtained from a man over 45 who received an inactivated influenza vaccine. This chain links TRBV28 with TRBJ1-6, with D possibly TRBD1 on 6 matching bases. Sequencing used PBMCs from blood, obtained 12 days after vaccination. For the CDR3, the DNA is TGTGCCAGCAGATCCAGGGGCGGTAATTCACCCCTCCACTTT. Translation gives CASRSRGGNSPLHF.